At least ten counts were recorded for the clone carrying this TCR beta chain. Its target is not known. J gave up 13 bases and V 5 bases, and 10 bases lay outside the gene matches. The germline V gene encodes CDR1 MNHEY and CDR2 SMNVEV (reference sequence). The CDR3 contains 14 residues. iRepertoire HTBI primers and Arm-PCR of CDR3 regions built TCR beta libraries. TCRdb passed the multiplex PCR reads through MiXCR, listing each CDR3 protein once. Among 400,000 to 500,000 distinct CDR3 sequences, around 23% were seen once, and the ten largest hold roughly an eighth. These data come from a study of regulatory T cells in long-lasting Graves disease. Study overall: To qualify as persistent, Graves' disease required over 5 years of antithyroid drugs with positive TSH receptor antibodies. Study-level points and caveats: Between persistent patients, roughly 2,600 public clonotypes were shared, exceeding the 966 shared between new patients. Persistent disease showed a preference for TRBV28, TRBJ1-2 and TRBJ2-5.

Time point of the sample: persistent/refractory GD, antithyroid drugs over 5 years with positive TRAb. The TCR library used RNA extracted from PBMCs. The V call is TRBV27, the J call TRBJ1-6; 8 nucleotides line up with TRBD1. The sequences come from peripheral blood mononuclear cells (PBMCs), collected when the disease was refractory, from a patient treated with antithyroid drugs. The TCR sequence derives from a female donor with Graves disease. CDR3 bases: TGTGCCAGCAGTCCGCTGACAGGGGCCGGGCCCCTCCACTTT. Residues: CASSPLTGAGPLHF.